This T cell receptor beta chain is drawn from a study of shared clonotypes between healthy human individuals (dated by TCRdb to the early 2020s). With respect to the entire study: Three men and two women, aged 18 to 49 years, made up the cohort. To estimate repertoire size and how much clonotype sharing occurs between individuals, the study deeply sequenced the blood TCR repertoires of roughly 5 healthy adults. To increase sequencing depth and limit assay-specific biases, different laboratories used diverse techniques to prepare libraries and sequence TCR repertoires. Per donor, leukapheresis produced somewhere between about 0.8 and 9 billion PBMCs. The paper's findings and limits, for the study overall: Only blood was sampled, and tissue TCR repertoires likely differ from those in blood. The small number of donors limited the genetic and exposure-history diversity represented. Pairwise subsampling led to the expectation that sequencing depth would affect the degree of clonotype sharing among donors.

The donors were healthy, HIV-negative adults with no recently reported acute infections or vaccinations. Only Caucasian adults living in Nashville, Tennessee, USA were represented among the donors. In the unsorted samples, 87 million or so PBMCs were counted, and genomic DNA was extracted using the QIAamp DNA Blood Mini kit. Blood was collected by leukapheresis, and PBMCs were isolated by Ficoll-Histopaque density gradient centrifugation and then cryopreserved in liquid nitrogen vapor phase. Using the deep immunoSEQ assay, TCR CDR3 regions were amplified from genomic DNA by multiplex PCR. Extracted genomic DNA from each cell subset was distributed evenly across all wells of several immunoSEQ 96-well plates, and each plate was treated as a replicate. Each replicate PCR for unsorted PBMC received about 300 ng genomic DNA, equal to 30,000 to 35,000 T cell genomes. Unsorted PBMC genomic DNA was sequenced across ten immunoSEQ deep assay plates. Purified libraries were quantified with a Qubit 3.0 fluorometer, sized on a Bioanalyzer 2100, and re-quantified with the KAPA Library Quantification kit. Every immunoSEQ 96-well plate was sequenced on a separate single-read 150-cycle Illumina NextSeq 550 flow cell. In the source study's methods: The immunoSEQ output contained only junctional sequences without quality scores, so filtering could not match that applied to full-length reads. Sequences were annotated with PyIR, a Python wrapper for IgBLAST v1.9, using IMGT germline references to assign V/J genes and CDR3. Any read was removed if the V/J assignment was weak (E-value above 1e-6), the CDR3 was missing, or the read contained stop codons, out-of-frame junctions, or ambiguous translated residues. V3J clonotypes were defined as sequences sharing the same inferred V gene, J gene, and CDR3 amino acid sequence. Percentage overlap between repertoires was computed as shared unique clonotypes divided by the size of the smaller repertoire. Richness of each repertoire was evaluated using RTK rarefaction, the Chao1 estimator, and Recon v2.1 estimates of unobserved clonotypes. The immuneACCESS repertoire file appears here via TCRdb, limited to in-frame rearrangements. These files lack a portion of the clones; in checked studies, under half of the deficit traces to unresolved V genes, and the cause of the others is not known. V and J calls and clone size follow that table, whereas D and trimming were derived from the DNA. Within this sample are approximately 500,000 clones, with 81% of them counted one time only. The biggest ten clones account for approximately 12% of the sample.

With regard to this clone: Its antigen is unknown. At one end the junction does not follow the germline gene, possibly because of a read error. Other DNA sequences in the same sample also yield this CDR3.

Via the germline V gene, CDR1 is LGHNA and CDR2 YNFKEQ. The CDR3 measures 18 amino acids from cysteine to phenylalanine. Of all the DNA, just the CDR3 is kept, 54 bases in frame from base 1. The material sequenced was PBMCs. Recombination connected TRBV4-2 to TRBJ2-2; 9 bases in the middle match TRBD2. The clonotype was recovered from a woman in her 40s in good health. Some clones in this sample may be carry-over from other donors' samples. In nucleotide form, the sequence is TGTGCCAGCAGCCAGGGGTCGGGACTAGCCTTGAACACAGGGGAGCTGTTTTTT. This encodes CASSQGSGLALNTGELFF.